The clone carrying this TCR beta chain was detected ten times or more. Its antigen is not known. Germline CDR1 and CDR2: LNHDA and SQIVND (reference sequence). The CDR3 totals 16 residues. Trimming cost V 7 bases and J 4 bases; bases outside gene matches: 10. TCR beta CDR3 amplification used RNA transcripts. The first-round RT-PCR employed HTBI primers together with the Qiagen OneStep RT-PCR kit. A multiplex PCR was then performed as the second round. TCRdb analysed the multiplex PCR reads with MiXCR anew, one entry per CDR3 protein. The sample yields hundreds of thousands of distinct CDR3 sequences, 13% to 15% seen once. The entry originates in a study of Graves' ophthalmopathy and Graves' hyperthyroidism. Notes on the study in general: Classification of ophthalmopathy versus stable hyperthyroidism by a 13-signature model yielded around 90% sensitivity and just under 84% specificity.

The chain combines TRBV19 with TRBJ2-7, with 13 bases that match TRBD2. This clonotype was sampled from a woman aged 25-40 years with Graves' ophthalmopathy. Material for sequencing was blood. This chain's CDR3 is CASNGTRTSGSYEQYF. The CDR3 region has the DNA TGTGCCAGTAATGGTACCCGGACTAGCGGGAGTTACGAGCAGTACTTC.